Included here is one TCR beta chain sequence, with context. These data originate in a study of blood T cell repertoires in COVID-19. About the research overall: T cells, B-cell-depleted T cells, or PBMCs supplied cDNA or gDNA.

Clones were sequenced by immunoSEQ multiplex PCR, and TCRdb holds only the in-frame ones, with some missing. The sample consists of around 250,000 clones, approximately 83% of them appearing once. With 3 bases clipped from V and 7 bases from J, the junction kept 9 bases outside the gene matches. Germline CDR1 LNHDA, CDR2 SQIVND (reference sequence). This CDR3 has 16 amino acids. V gene TRBV19 combines with J gene TRBJ1-6, with TRBD1 identical over 7 bases. The sample taken for sequencing was PBMCs or T cells enriched from blood (not recorded which). The sequence was collected from a woman in her forties or fifties who had recovered from COVID-19. CDR3 coding DNA: TGTGCCAGTAGTATTACAGGGGACACATCGAATTCACCCCTCCACTTT. Amino acids: CASSITGDTSNSPLHF.